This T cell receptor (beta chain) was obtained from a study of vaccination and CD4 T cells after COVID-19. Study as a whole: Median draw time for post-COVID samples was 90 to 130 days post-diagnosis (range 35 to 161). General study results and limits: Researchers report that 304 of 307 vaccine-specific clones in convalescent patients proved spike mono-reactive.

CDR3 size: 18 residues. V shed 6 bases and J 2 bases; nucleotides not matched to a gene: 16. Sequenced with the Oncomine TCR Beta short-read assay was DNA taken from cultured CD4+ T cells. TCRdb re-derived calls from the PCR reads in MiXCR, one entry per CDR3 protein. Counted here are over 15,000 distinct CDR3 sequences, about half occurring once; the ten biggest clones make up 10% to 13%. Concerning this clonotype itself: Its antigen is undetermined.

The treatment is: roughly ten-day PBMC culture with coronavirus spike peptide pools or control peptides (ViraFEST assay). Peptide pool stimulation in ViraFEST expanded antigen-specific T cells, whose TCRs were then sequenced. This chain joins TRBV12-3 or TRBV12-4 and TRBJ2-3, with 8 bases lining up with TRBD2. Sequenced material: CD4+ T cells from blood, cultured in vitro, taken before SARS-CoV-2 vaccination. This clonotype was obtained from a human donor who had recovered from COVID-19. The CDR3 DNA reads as TGTGCCAGCAGCGCTCACAGCGGGAGAGGGGCTCACACAGATACGCAGTATTTT. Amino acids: CASSAHSGRGAHTDTQYF.